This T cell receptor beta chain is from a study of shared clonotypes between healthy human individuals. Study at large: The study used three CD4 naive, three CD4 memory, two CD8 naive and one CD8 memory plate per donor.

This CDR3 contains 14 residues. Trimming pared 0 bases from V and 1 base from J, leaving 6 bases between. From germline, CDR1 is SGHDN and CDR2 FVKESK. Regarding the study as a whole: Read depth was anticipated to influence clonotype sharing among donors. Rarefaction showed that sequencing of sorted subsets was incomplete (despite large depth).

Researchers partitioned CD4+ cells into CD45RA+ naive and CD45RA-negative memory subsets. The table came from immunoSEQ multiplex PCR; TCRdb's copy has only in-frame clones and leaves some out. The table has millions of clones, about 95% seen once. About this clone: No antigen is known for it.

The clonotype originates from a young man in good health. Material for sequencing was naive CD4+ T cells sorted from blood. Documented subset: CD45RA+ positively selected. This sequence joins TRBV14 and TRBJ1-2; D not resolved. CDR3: CASSQDLRNYGYTF. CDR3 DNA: TGTGCCAGCAGCCAAGATTTACGTAACTATGGCTACACCTTC.